The next 20 T cell receptor beta chains were all read from a single sample in a study of identical twins. MiXCR was run by TCRdb on the 5' RACE reads, yielding one entry per CDR3 protein. The profile shows about 570,000 distinct CDR3 sequences, just under 10% of them singletons. This sample was shared with a second study, whose subject was yellow fever vaccine responses in identical twins.

Sequencing was done on a sample of PBMCs. The receptor source for this set is a young woman in good health.

The chain is built from TRBV20-1 and TRBJ1-6, with TRBD1 as a possible D gene (6 bases). Germline values: CDR1 DFQATT, CDR2 SNEGSKA (reference sequence). Trimming took off 6 bases at V and 9 bases at J, with 21 bases between the two ends. The CDR3 runs to 15 residues. CDR3 residues: CSARGGAPSGSPLHF. The CDR3 nucleotides are TGCAGTGCCCGCGGGGGGGCACCTTCAGGTTCACCCCTCCACTTT.

The sample holds many counts of this clonotype. The CDR3 nucleotides read TGCGCCAGCAGCTCGGGTTTGCAGATTTCCTACGAGCAGTACTTC. This gives the protein CASSSGLQISYEQYF. This rearrangement joins TRBV5-1 to TRBJ2-7; D gene uncertain. V was trimmed by 3 bases and J by 1 base, leaving 14 bases between them. In germline, CDR1 is SGHRS, CDR2 YFSETQ. This CDR3 spans 15 amino acids.

This clonotype was seen ten or more times. V is TRBV29-1 and J is TRBJ2-4; the D is unclear. The CDR3 runs 14 residues. Trimming shortened V by 5 bases and J by 1 base, and 12 bases separated the two germline ends. Per germline, CDR1 SQVTM and CDR2 ANQGSEA. CDR3 nucleotides: TGCAGCGTTTTACACCCTGGTGCCAAAAACATTCAGTACTTC. Protein sequence: CSVLHPGAKNIQYF.

This clonotype was seen ten or more times. V gene TRBV6-1 combines with J gene TRBJ2-3; tentatively, D is TRBD2 (6 bases). V lost 6 bases and J 3 bases, leaving 25 bases between the germline ends. Germline V gene sequence: CDR1 MNHNS, CDR2 SASEGT. The CDR3 length is 18 residues. Here the CDR3 reads CASRRYSSGGVLTDTQYF. CDR3 nucleotide sequence: TGTGCCAGCAGACGCTATTCCTCAGGAGGGGTTCTAACAGATACGCAGTATTTT.

This clonotype appeared once. V is TRBV20-1 and J is TRBJ1-1, with D hard to call. This CDR3 has 14 amino acids. The germline V gene encodes CDR1 DFQATT and CDR2 SNEGSKA (reference sequence). V lost 1 base, J lost 0 bases, and 9 bases lay in between. The CDR3 region has the DNA TGCAGTGCTAGAGTTGGCATCCTGAACACTGAAGCTTTCTTT. This codes for CSARVGILNTEAFF.

This chain joins TRBV11-2 and TRBJ2-5, with D possibly being TRBD2 (6 bases). This CDR3 is 15 amino acids long. CDR1 is SGHAT, CDR2 FQNNGV, per germline. The V gene lost 0 bases and the J gene lost 5 bases, with 13 bases spanning the gap. The CDR3 here is CASSLDRLEMETQYF. The CDR3 region has the DNA TGTGCCAGCAGCTTAGACCGACTAGAGATGGAGACCCAGTACTTC.

This clonotype showed up just a few times. The rearrangement uses TRBV27 and TRBJ2-5; possible D gene TRBD1, 5 bases. CDR3 length: 13 residues. The V gene's germline CDR1 is MNHEY and CDR2 SMNVEV (reference sequence). V gave up 7 bases and J gave up 3 bases, with 12 bases separating them. The CDR3 nucleotides are TGTGCCAGCAAAAAGACAGACAAAGAGACCCAGTACTTC. It encodes CASKKTDKETQYF.

V and J are TRBV15 and TRBJ2-7; D remains ambiguous. Per the germline V gene, CDR1 is LNHNV and CDR2 is YYDKDF (reference sequence). CDR3 length: 11 residues. V lost 3 bases, J lost 6 bases, and 6 bases lay in between. The CDR3 sequence: CATSRSSEQYF. The CDR3 nucleotides read TGTGCCACCAGCAGGTCTAGCGAGCAGTACTTC.

In this sample, this clonotype turned up many times. The chain has TRBV20-1 and TRBJ2-5; 8 nucleotides line up with TRBD2. V was pared by 4 bases and J by 5 bases, with 6 bases of the junction left unmatched. This CDR3 is built from 13 residues. Germline V gene sequence: CDR1 DFQATT, CDR2 SNEGSKA (reference sequence). The CDR3 DNA reads as TGCAGTGCTAAGAGGACTAGCTGGGAGACCCAGTACTTC. Its translation: CSAKRTSWETQYF.

This clonotype was counted only a few times. The genes are TRBV7-9 and TRBJ2-5, with 9 bases identical to TRBD1. V gave up 7 bases and J gave up 5 bases; unmatched junction bases: 8. The CDR3 has 14 residues. In germline, CDR1 is SEHNR, CDR2 FQNEAQ (reference sequence). The CDR3 is CASTDRGTGETQYF. In DNA, the CDR3 is TGTGCCAGCACGGACAGGGGAACGGGGGAGACCCAGTACTTC.

This clonotype has just a few counts. The chain uses TRBV14 and TRBJ2-5; no definite D call. Germline V lookup: CDR1 SGHDN, CDR2 FVKESK. The V end lost 3 bases, the J end lost 5 bases, and 10 bases lay between the germline ends. This CDR3 has 13 amino acids. DNA for the CDR3: TGTGCCAGCAGCCATTGGGCGGTGGAGACCCAGTACTTC. It translates to CASSHWAVETQYF.

This clonotype was seen only a few times. This chain links TRBV28 with TRBJ1-2; D is perhaps TRBD1 (6 bases). Trimming took 4 bases from V and 3 from J, leaving 9 bases between them. This CDR3 has 13 residues. Germline CDR1 MDHEN, CDR2 SYDVKM. The CDR3, as DNA: TGTGCCAGCAGTTCCAGGGGTTACTATGGCTACACCTTC. Translated, it gives CASSSRGYYGYTF.

This clonotype was detected only a few times. The genes are TRBV12-3 or TRBV12-4 and TRBJ1-2; 8 bases map to TRBD1. This CDR3 spans 15 amino acids. With V trimmed by 6 bases and J by 4 bases, 10 bases remained unmatched. CDR3 nucleotides: TGTGCCAGCAGCTTCCCGACAGGGGCGGCCTATGGCTACACCTTC. Its translation: CASSFPTGAAYGYTF.

In this sample, this clonotype turned up a few times. The chain couples TRBV3-1 to TRBJ2-5; no definite D call. This CDR3 is built from 11 residues. V was pared by 5 bases and J by 9 bases, with 10 bases between. Germline V lookup: CDR1 LGHDT, CDR2 YNNKEL (reference sequence). For the CDR3, the DNA is TGTGCCAGCAGCGTTAAGAGCTCCCAGTACTTC. As protein: CASSVKSSQYF.

This clonotype was observed a handful of times. This chain connects TRBV7-9 to TRBJ1-2, with D perhaps TRBD1 (5 bases). There are 13 residues in the CDR3. V was shortened by 0 bases and J by 9 bases, with 11 bases between the two germline ends. Germline V gives CDR1 SEHNR, CDR2 FQNEAQ (reference sequence). Written as DNA, the CDR3 is TGTGCCAGCAGCTTAGCGGGTCAGGGCCGCTACACCTTC. This codes for CASSLAGQGRYTF. The full variable domain, rest sourced from reference TRBV7-9 and TRBJ1-2, is DTGVSQNPRHKITKRGQNVTFRCDPISEHNRLYWYRQTLGQGPEFLTYFQNEAQLEKSRLLSDRFSAERPKGSFSTLEIQRTEQGDSAMYLCASSLAGQGRYTFGSGTRLTVV.

The rearrangement uses TRBV11-2 and TRBJ2-6; D is uncertain. Germline V gives CDR1 SGHAT, CDR2 FQNNGV. V was pared by 5 bases and J by 0 bases, with 8 bases between. CDR3 length equals 15 residues. As DNA, the CDR3 is TGTGCCAGCAGCATTTCTTTCTCTGGGGCCAACGTCCTGACTTTC. It codes for CASSISFSGANVLTF.

This clonotype was seen repeatedly, ten times or more. The chain recombines TRBV2 with TRBJ1-1, with 7 bases fitting TRBD1. Trimming took 6 bases from V and 11 from J; bases not matched to a gene: 12. The CDR3 consists of 13 residues. CDR1 and CDR2 from the germline V gene are SNHLY and FYNNEI. CDR3 DNA sequence: TGTGCCAGCAGCGGGACAGCGTCATCAGCGGCTTTCTTT. Its protein product is CASSGTASSAAFF.

This clonotype was observed a few times. The chain employs TRBV11-3 and TRBJ2-1, with 7 bases that match TRBD2. The CDR3 is made up of 13 amino acids. Germline V gene data show CDR1 as SGHNT and CDR2 as YENEEA. The V and J ends lost 5 bases and 5 bases, in that order; junction bases with no gene match: 3. The chain's CDR3 is CASSPGGDNEQFF. The CDR3 DNA sequence: TGTGCCAGCAGCCCGGGGGGAGACAATGAGCAGTTCTTC.

This clonotype has only a few counts. V gene TRBV12-3 or TRBV12-4 combines with J gene TRBJ1-5; 7 bases fit TRBD1. The CDR3 sequence is 13 residues long. The V segment lost 5 bases and the J segment 7 bases; nucleotides outside the gene matches: 5. CDR3 sequence (DNA): TGTGCCAGCAGTACAGGGACAGTACAGCCCCAGCATTTT. It codes for CASSTGTVQPQHF.

This clonotype was detected a few times. This rearrangement joins TRBV20-1 to TRBJ2-3, with D unresolved. The CDR3 consists of 14 residues. Trimming removed 1 base from V and 3 bases from J, with 11 bases in between. In germline, CDR1 is DFQATT, CDR2 SNEGSKA (reference sequence). As DNA, the CDR3 is TGCAGTGCTAGAGCCGTCATGACTACAGATACGCAGTATTTT. Its protein is CSARAVMTTDTQYF.